The next 15 T cell receptor beta chains were all read from a single sample in a study of post-analysis software for immune sequencing data. Study-level results: TRBV segments more frequent in patients than in controls numbered about 5 and included TRBV5-6, TRBV5-1 and TRBV20-1.

The authors incorporated unique molecular identifiers into the TCR beta cDNA libraries. TCRdb fed the PCR reads into MiXCR, producing one record per CDR3 protein. The sample includes hundreds of thousands of distinct CDR3 sequences, around 47% seen only once; the top ten take 1.5% to 2%. For these receptors, no antigen is known. The specimen sequenced was blood. The receptors shown here come from a girl aged 5-17 years with multiple sclerosis.

CDR3 amino acids: CASFRERGEQPQHF. The CDR3 region has the DNA TGTGCCAGTTTCAGGGAGCGGGGCGAGCAGCCCCAGCATTTT. The V gene is TRBV7-2, the J gene TRBJ1-5; a possible D gene is TRBD1 (5 bases). The CDR3 runs to 14 residues. Looked up from germline, CDR1 is SGHTA and CDR2 is FQGNSA. The V and J ends lost 9 bases and 7 bases respectively, with 19 bases between them.

The CDR3: CASSFVLAGTYNEQYF. The CDR3 bases are TGTGCCAGCAGTTTTGTACTAGCGGGAACCTACAATGAGCAGTACTTC. This chain links TRBV27 with TRBJ2-1; TRBD2 matches 10 bases. The DNA end favors TRBJ2-7, so the J call may be wrong. The length of the CDR3 is 16 residues. CDR1 and CDR2 (germline): MNHEY, SMNVEV (reference sequence).

There are a few counts of this clonotype. The rearrangement joins TRBV12-3 or TRBV12-4 to TRBJ1-1; D is perhaps TRBD1 (5 bases). Trimming took off 6 bases at V and 3 bases at J, with 11 bases between the two ends. The CDR3 has 13 residues. CDR3 amino acids: CASSRVLDTEAFF. As DNA, the CDR3 is TGTGCCAGCAGCAGGGTATTGGACACTGAAGCTTTCTTT.

The gene calls are TRBV12-3 or TRBV12-4 and TRBJ1-2, with D unresolved. The CDR3 contains 13 residues. The V gene lost 2 bases and the J gene lost 6 bases, with 10 bases spanning the gap. The CDR3 bases are TGTGCCAGCAGTTTACGCGAGAGGGATGGCTACACCTTC. This gives the protein CASSLRERDGYTF.

There are a few counts of this clonotype. The V gene is TRBV6-5, the J gene TRBJ1-1; D is unresolved. V shed 6 bases and J shed 2 bases, with 13 bases lying between them. Germline loops: CDR1 MNHEY, CDR2 SVGAGI. The CDR3 consists of 14 residues. In DNA, the CDR3 is TGTGCCAGCAGCCCCGACCGGGTAAACACTGAAGCTTTCTTT. Protein product: CASSPDRVNTEAFF.

V is TRBV2 and J is TRBJ1-2, with 7 bases aligning to TRBD1. The CDR3 sequence is 15 residues long. Germline CDR1 is SNHLY and CDR2 is FYNNEI. Germline trimming cut 6 bases from V and 3 bases from J; bases unmatched to any gene: 10. The CDR3 here is CASRGYRGLDYGYTF. CDR3 DNA: TGTGCCAGCAGGGGGTACAGGGGTTTGGACTATGGCTACACCTTC.

The chain has TRBV29-1 and TRBJ2-7; 7 nucleotides line up with TRBD2. CDR1 SQVTM and CDR2 ANQGSEA come from the germline V gene. J gave up 1 base and V 1 base, and 16 bases lay outside the gene matches. The CDR3 consists of 18 residues. The DNA for the CDR3 is TGCAGCGTTGAAGCCCCCCGAGGAGCCCGGCGGGGGTCCTACGAGCAGTACTTC. Translated: CSVEAPRGARRGSYEQYF.

This CDR3 is CASTPSGTSGRATDTQYF. CDR3 nucleotides: TGCGCCAGCACCCCGTCCGGGACTAGCGGGAGGGCCACAGATACGCAGTATTTT. The chain combines TRBV10-2 with TRBJ2-3; 16 bases map to TRBD2. Germline loops: CDR1 WSHSY, CDR2 SAAADI. This CDR3 is built from 18 residues. The V segment lost 7 bases and the J segment 2 bases; nucleotides outside the gene matches: 9.

V and J are TRBV20-1 and TRBJ2-7; perhaps TRBD2 as D (5 bases). V was pared by 0 bases and J by 2 bases, with 14 bases between. The CDR3 runs 15 residues. CDR1 and CDR2 from the germline V gene are DFQATT and SNEGSKA (reference sequence). The CDR3 loop is CSARDQAGLAYEQYF. CDR3 sequence (DNA): TGCAGTGCTAGAGATCAGGCCGGACTCGCCTACGAGCAGTACTTC.

The table lists this clonotype with many counts. CDR3 amino acids: CASSPSFPSGNEQFF. The CDR3 DNA follows: TGTGCCAGCAGTCCCAGCTTCCCCAGCGGGAATGAGCAGTTCTTC. This chain links TRBV27 with TRBJ2-1, with a weak D call TRBD2 (6 bases). Germline V gene sequence: CDR1 MNHEY, CDR2 SMNVEV (reference sequence). The CDR3 is 15 amino acids. Trimming took off 5 bases at V and 7 bases at J, with 18 bases between the two ends.

The V gene is TRBV10-3, the J gene TRBJ2-5, with D maybe TRBD1 (5 bases). The V gene's germline CDR1 is ENHRY and CDR2 SYGVKD. V lost 0 bases and J lost 5, with 10 bases in between. This CDR3 spans 14 amino acids. The CDR3 is CAISESAGRETQYF. DNA of the CDR3: TGTGCCATCAGTGAGTCGGCAGGGCGGGAGACCCAGTACTTC.

V gene TRBV20-1 combines with J gene TRBJ1-2; no firm D call. Germline CDR1 reads DFQATT; CDR2 reads SNEGSKA (reference sequence). The CDR3 length is 13 residues. V shed 6 bases and J shed 2 bases, with 13 bases lying between them. CDR3 sequence reads: CSAKTPWNYGYTF. CDR3 DNA sequence: TGCAGTGCGAAGACACCCTGGAACTATGGCTACACCTTC.

The genes are TRBV10-3 and TRBJ1-5, with D hard to call. CDR3 length: 17 amino acids. Germline V gene lookup returns CDR1 ENHRY and CDR2 SYGVKD. V shed 3 bases and J shed 0 bases, with 15 bases lying between them. The CDR3 nucleotides are TGTGCCATCAGTGAAGGAGGCCCCCTAAATAGCAATCAGCCCCAGCATTTT. It is translated as CAISEGGPLNSNQPQHF.

This clonotype was counted between two and nine times. The chain carries TRBV10-3 and TRBJ1-1; 9 positions agree with TRBD1. This CDR3 is built from 16 residues. With V trimmed by 4 bases and J by 4 bases, 10 bases remained unmatched. Germline V gene sequence: CDR1 ENHRY, CDR2 SYGVKD. The CDR3 protein is CAISVYRDRAATEAFF. CDR3 sequence (DNA): TGTGCCATCAGTGTTTACCGGGACAGGGCTGCCACTGAAGCTTTCTTT.

The sample holds many counts of this clonotype. V gene TRBV12-3 or TRBV12-4 combines with J gene TRBJ2-5, with 7 bases lining up with TRBD1. CDR3 length: 13 amino acids. Trimming removed 4 bases from V and 2 bases from J; junction bases left unmatched: 1. The CDR3, as DNA: TGTGCCAGCAGTTGGGACAGACAAGAGACCCAGTACTTC. This encodes CASSWDRQETQYF.